One and the same sample provided the 2 T cell receptor beta chains below, sequenced in a study of chemoradiotherapy in HPV16-positive cancers (dated by TCRdb to 2022 to 2024). The library relied on the immunoSEQ multiplex PCR assay. TCRdb re-hosts the immuneACCESS table, in-frame sequences only. Its copies lack some clones; in the studies checked, an unresolved V gene accounts for under half of them, and the cause for the rest is not known. This sample lists some 3,400 clones; roughly 94% were detected once. The ten largest clones take up around 3.9% of the sample. The sample in question was tumor tissue, obtained from a patient who underwent chemoradiotherapy. The source is a human donor with HPV-associated anogenital cancer.

The rearrangement links TRBV28 to TRBJ1-4; 8 nucleotides align to TRBD1. CDR1 is MDHEN, CDR2 SYDVKM, per germline. With 5 bases clipped from V and 5 bases from J, the junction kept 16 bases outside the gene matches. This CDR3 comprises 18 residues. The CDR3 DNA sequence: TGTGCCAGCAGTCCCTCAGGTCGAGGATGGACAGGGAATGAAAAACTGTTTTTT. Its translation: CASSPSGRGWTGNEKLFF.

This chain links TRBV5-5 with TRBJ1-3; 8 positions agree with TRBD1. This CDR3 comprises 15 residues. Germline CDR1 and CDR2: SGHKS and YYEKEE (reference sequence). After removal of 2 bases from V and 5 bases from J, the junction contained 6 bases not matched to a gene. CDR3 nucleotides: TGTGCCAGCAGCTTCCAGGACAGGGCCCGAAACACCATATATTTT. Protein: CASSFQDRARNTIYF.